One TCR beta chain is described in this entry. These data are taken from a study of blood T cell repertoires in COVID-19. In the original workflow: Estimation of nucleated cell counts was performed using reference gene primer amplification. Generated by immunoSEQ multiplex PCR, the TCRdb table keeps only in-frame clones and is missing some. The V and J calls and clone size come from that table; D and trimming were worked out from the DNA. The sample has more than 110,000 clones; approximately 90% are singletons. The clonotype was recovered from a woman aged 80 or older with acute or convalescent COVID-19. The specimen sequenced was peripheral blood.

CDR3 amino acids: CASSLTGTGGNTIYF. The CDR3 bases are TGCGCCAGCAGCTTGACCGGGACTGGTGGAAACACCATATATTTT. The rearrangement joins TRBV5-1 to TRBJ1-3, with D perhaps matching TRBD1 (5 bases). CDR3 length: 15 residues. V was clipped by 1 base and J by 3 bases, with 11 bases between them. Germline V lookup: CDR1 SGHRS, CDR2 YFSETQ. The variable domain in full, with the rest retrieved from reference TRBV5-1 and TRBJ1-3, is KAGVTQTPRYLIKTRGQQVTLSCSPISGHRSVSWYQQTPGQGLQFLFEYFSETQRNKGNFPGRFSGRQFSNSRSEMNVSTLELGDSALYLCASSLTGTGGNTIYFGEGSWLTVV.